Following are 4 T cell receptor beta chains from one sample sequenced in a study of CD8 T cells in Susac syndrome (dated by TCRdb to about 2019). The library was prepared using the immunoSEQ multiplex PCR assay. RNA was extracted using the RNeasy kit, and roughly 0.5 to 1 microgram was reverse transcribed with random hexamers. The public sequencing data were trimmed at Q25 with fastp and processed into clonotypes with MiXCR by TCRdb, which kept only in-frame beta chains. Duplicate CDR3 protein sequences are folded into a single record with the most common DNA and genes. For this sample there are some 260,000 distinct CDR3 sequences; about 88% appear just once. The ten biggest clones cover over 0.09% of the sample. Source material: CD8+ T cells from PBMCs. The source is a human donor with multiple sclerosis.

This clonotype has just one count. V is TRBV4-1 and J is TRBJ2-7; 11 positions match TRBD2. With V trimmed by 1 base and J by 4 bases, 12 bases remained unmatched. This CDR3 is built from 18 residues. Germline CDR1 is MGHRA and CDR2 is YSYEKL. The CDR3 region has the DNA TGCGCCAGCAGCCAAGCAGATCCCACTAGCGGGAGTGCTTACGAGCAGTACTTC. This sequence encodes CASSQADPTSGSAYEQYF.

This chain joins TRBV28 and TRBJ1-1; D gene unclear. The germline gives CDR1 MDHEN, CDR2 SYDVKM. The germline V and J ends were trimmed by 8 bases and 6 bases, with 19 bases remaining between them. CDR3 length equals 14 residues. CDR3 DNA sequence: TGTGCCAGCGTGGCGGTGGGAGGCGACGCTGAAGCTTTCTTT. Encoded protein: CASVAVGGDAEAFF.

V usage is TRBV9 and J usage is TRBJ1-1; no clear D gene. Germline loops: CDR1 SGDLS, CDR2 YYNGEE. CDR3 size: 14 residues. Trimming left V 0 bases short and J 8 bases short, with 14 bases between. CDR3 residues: CASSVGSLEGEAFF. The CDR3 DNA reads TGTGCCAGCAGCGTAGGATCCTTGGAGGGAGAAGCTTTCTTT.

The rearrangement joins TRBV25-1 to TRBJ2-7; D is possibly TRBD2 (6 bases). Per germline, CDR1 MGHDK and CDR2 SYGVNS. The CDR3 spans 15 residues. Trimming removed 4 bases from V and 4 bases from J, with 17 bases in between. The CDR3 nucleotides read TGTGCCAGCAGTGCCAGCGGGTATAGCCGATACGAGCAGTACTTC. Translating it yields CASSASGYSRYEQYF.